This is a list of T cell receptor beta chains from one sample in a study of tumor-infiltrating lymphocytes in primary liver carcinoma. TCRdb redid the calling of the multiplex PCR reads with MiXCR, one entry per CDR3 protein. The sample consists of 310,000 or so distinct CDR3 sequences, 45% to 70% of them appearing once. What was sequenced was peripheral blood. Source of these receptors: a woman aged 25 to 45 with primary liver carcinoma and hepatitis B virus infection. The CDR3 runs from the conserved cysteine through the conserved F or W. Fields, in order: D gene, V gene, clone size, J gene, CDR3 DNA, CDR3 protein. D genes are given only for firm matches. The size field is filled for only some rows; it gives once, few, many or a size class.

>.|TRBV6-5|many|TRBJ2-1
TGTGCCACCAGCAGGGTGAGATACAATGAGCAGTTCTTC
CATSRVRYNEQFF
>TRBD2|TRBV6-5|once|TRBJ2-7
TGTGCCAGCAGTTACTTCCGGACTAGCGGGAGTGTGTACGAGCAGTACTTC
CASSYFRTSGSVYEQYF
>TRBD1|TRBV6-1|many|TRBJ2-4
TGTGCCACCGACCGGACAGGGTCCATTCAGTACTTC
CATDRTGSIQYF
>.|TRBV6-6|.|TRBJ2-7
TGTGCCACCTTAAATATCAGGGGTGCCTCCTACGAGCAGTACTTC
CATLNIRGASYEQYF
>.|TRBV7-9|.|TRBJ1-1
TGTGCCAGTAGCTTAACCGGGGTGAGTGAAGCTTTCTTT
CASSLTGVSEAFF
>TRBD1|TRBV12-3/TRBV12-4|.|TRBJ1-6
TGTGCCAGCAGTTTAGCGTTTGGGGACAGTAACACCTATAATTCACCCCCCCACTTT
CASSLAFGDSNTYNSPPHF
>TRBD2|TRBV28|.|TRBJ2-4
TGTGCCAGCAAACCCTGGACTAGCGGGATCAAAAACATTCAGTACTTC
CASKPWTSGIKNIQYF
>TRBD2|TRBV29-1|once|TRBJ2-5
TGCAGCGCTGCTGGACTAGATGGTCGGGAGACCCAGTACTTC
CSAAGLDGRETQYF
>.|TRBV12-5|.|TRBJ1-1
TGTGCTAGTGGTCTGCATCTCCTCTCGGACGGACAATTGAACACTGAAGCTTTCTTT
CASGLHLLSDGQLNTEAFF
>.|TRBV12-3/TRBV12-4|many|TRBJ2-2
TGTGCCAGCAGCCCGCGGACATCAAAAACCGGGGAGCTGTTTTTT
CASSPRTSKTGELFF